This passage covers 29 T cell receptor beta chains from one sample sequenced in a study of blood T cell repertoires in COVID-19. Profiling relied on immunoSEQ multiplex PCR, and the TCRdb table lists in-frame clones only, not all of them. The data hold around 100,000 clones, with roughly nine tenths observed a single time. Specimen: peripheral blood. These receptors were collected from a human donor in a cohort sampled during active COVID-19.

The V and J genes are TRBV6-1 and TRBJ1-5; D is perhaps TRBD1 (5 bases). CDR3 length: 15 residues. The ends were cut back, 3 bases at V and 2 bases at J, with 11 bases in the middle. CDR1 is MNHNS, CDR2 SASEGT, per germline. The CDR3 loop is CASSDPREGNQPQHF. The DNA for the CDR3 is TGTGCCAGCAGTGATCCCAGGGAGGGCAATCAGCCCCAGCATTTT.

CDR3 in amino acids: CASSDRYTGELFF. CDR3 in DNA: TGTGCCAGCAGTGATAGATACACCGGGGAGCTGTTTTTT. The genes are TRBV2 and TRBJ2-2; D gene uncertain. The germline CDR1 and CDR2 sequences are SNHLY and FYNNEI. CDR3 length equals 13 residues. The V gene lost 3 bases and the J gene lost 3 bases, with 5 bases spanning the gap.

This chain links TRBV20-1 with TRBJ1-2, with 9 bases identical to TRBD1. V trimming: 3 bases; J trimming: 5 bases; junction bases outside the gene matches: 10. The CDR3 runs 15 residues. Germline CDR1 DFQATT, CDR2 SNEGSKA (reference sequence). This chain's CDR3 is CSASGDTGGFYGYTF. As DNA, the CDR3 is TGCAGTGCTAGTGGTGATACAGGGGGCTTTTATGGCTACACCTTC.

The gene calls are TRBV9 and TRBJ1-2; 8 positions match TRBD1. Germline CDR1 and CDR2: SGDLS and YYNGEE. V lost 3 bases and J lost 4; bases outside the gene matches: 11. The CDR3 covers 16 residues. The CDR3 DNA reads TGTGCCAGCAGCGGATCCTCAGGGGGCATGATCTATGGCTACACCTTC. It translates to CASSGSSGGMIYGYTF.

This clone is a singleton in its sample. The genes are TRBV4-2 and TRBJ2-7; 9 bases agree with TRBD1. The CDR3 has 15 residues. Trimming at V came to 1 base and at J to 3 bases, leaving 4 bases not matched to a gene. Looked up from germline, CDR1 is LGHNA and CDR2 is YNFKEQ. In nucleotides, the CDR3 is TGTGCCAGCAGCCAAGGACAGGGGGGCGACTACGAGCAGTACTTC. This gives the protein CASSQGQGGDYEQYF.

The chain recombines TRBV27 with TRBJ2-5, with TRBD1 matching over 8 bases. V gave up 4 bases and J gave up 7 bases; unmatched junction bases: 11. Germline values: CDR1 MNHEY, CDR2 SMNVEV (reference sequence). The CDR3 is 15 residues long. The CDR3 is CASSSDRGSSGTQYF. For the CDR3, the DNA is TGTGCCAGCAGTTCAGACAGGGGCTCTTCGGGGACCCAGTACTTC.

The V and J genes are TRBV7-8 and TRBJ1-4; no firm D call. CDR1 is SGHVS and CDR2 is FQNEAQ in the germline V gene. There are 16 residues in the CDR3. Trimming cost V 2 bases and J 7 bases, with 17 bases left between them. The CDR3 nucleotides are TGTGCCAGCAGCTTATTTAACGGACTGAGGAGTGAAAAACTGTTTTTT. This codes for CASSLFNGLRSEKLFF.

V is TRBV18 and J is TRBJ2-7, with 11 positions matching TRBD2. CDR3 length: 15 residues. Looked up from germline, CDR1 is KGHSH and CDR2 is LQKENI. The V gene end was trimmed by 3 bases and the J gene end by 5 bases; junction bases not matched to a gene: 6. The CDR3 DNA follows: TGTGCCAGCTCACCGTCGCTAGCGGGAGGCCACGAGCAGTACTTC. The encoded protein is CASSPSLAGGHEQYF. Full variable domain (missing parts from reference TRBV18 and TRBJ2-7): NAGVMQNPRHLVRRRGQEARLRCSPMKGHSHVYWYRQLPEEGLKFMVYLQKENIIDESGMPKERFSAEFPKEGPSILRIQQVVRGDSAAYFCASSPSLAGGHEQYFGPGTRLTVT.

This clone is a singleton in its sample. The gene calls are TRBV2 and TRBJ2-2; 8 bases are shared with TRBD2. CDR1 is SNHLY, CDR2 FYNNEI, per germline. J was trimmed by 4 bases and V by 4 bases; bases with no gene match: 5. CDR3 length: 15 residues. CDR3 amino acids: CASSVSGTSTGELFF. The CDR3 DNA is TGTGCCAGCAGTGTATCTGGGACTAGCACCGGGGAGCTGTTTTTT.

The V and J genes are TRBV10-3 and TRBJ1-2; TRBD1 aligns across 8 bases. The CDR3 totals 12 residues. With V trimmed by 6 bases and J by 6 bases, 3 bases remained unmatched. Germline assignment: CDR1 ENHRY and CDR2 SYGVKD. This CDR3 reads CAISPTGDGYTF. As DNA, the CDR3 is TGTGCCATCAGCCCGACAGGGGATGGCTACACCTTC.

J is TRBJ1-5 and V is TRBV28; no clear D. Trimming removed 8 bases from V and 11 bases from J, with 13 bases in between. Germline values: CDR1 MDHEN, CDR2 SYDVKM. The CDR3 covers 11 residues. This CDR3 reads CASVSRQAQHF. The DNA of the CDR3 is TGTGCCAGCGTAAGCCGCCAGGCCCAGCATTTT.

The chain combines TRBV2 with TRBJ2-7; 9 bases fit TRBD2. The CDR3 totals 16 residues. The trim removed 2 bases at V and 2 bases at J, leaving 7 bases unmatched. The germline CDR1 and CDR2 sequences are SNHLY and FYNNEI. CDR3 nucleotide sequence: TGTGCCAGCAGTGAATGGGAGAGCGGGGGGACCTACGAGCAGTACTTC. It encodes CASSEWESGGTYEQYF. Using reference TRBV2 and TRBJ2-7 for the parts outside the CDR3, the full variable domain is EPEVTQTPSHQVTQMGQEVILRCVPISNHLYFYWYRQILGQKVEFLVSFYNNEISEKSEIFDDQFSVERPDGSNFTLKIRSTKLEDSAMYFCASSEWESGGTYEQYFGPGTRLTVT.

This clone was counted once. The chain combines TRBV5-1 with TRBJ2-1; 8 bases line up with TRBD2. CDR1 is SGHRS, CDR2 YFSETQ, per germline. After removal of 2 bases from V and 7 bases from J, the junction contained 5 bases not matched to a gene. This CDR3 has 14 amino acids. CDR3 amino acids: CASSFGGARNEQFF. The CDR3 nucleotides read TGCGCCAGCAGCTTCGGGGGGGCTCGGAATGAGCAGTTCTTC.

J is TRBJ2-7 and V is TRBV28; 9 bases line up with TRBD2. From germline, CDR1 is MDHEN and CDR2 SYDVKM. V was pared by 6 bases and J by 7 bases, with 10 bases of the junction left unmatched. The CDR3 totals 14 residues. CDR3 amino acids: CASSEGLAGGEQYF. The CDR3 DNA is TGTGCCAGCAGCGAGGGACTAGCAGGTGGAGAGCAGTACTTC.

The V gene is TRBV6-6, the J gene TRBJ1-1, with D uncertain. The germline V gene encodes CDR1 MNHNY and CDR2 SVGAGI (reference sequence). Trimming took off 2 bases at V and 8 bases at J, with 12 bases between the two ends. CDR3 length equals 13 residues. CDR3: CASSYIGGMEAFF. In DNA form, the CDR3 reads TGTGCCAGCAGTTACATAGGAGGGATGGAAGCTTTCTTT.

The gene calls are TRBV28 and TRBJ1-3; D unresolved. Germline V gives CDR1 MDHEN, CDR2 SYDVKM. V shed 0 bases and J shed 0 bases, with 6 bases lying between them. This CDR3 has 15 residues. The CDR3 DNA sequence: TGTGCCAGCAGTTTATGGGCCCGCTCTGGAAACACCATATATTTT. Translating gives CASSLWARSGNTIYF.

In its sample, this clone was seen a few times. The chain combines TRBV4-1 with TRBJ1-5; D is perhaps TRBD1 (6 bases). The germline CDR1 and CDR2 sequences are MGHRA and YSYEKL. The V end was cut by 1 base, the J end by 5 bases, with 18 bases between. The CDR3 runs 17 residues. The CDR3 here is CASSQGPHQGRDQPQHF. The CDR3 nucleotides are TGCGCCAGCAGCCAAGGCCCCCACCAGGGGAGGGATCAGCCCCAGCATTTT.

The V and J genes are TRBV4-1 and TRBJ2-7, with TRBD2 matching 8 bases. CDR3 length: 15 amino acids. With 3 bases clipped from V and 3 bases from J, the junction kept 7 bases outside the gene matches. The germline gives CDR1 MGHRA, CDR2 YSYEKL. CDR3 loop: CASSHSTGGGYEQYF. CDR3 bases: TGCGCCAGCAGCCATTCAACGGGAGGGGGCTACGAGCAGTACTTC.

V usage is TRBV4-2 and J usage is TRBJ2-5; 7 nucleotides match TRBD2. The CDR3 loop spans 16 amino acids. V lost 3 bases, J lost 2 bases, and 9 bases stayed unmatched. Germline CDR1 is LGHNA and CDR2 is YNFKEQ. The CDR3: CASSHLLGTTQETQYF. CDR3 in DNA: TGTGCCAGCAGCCATCTCCTCGGGACTACACAAGAGACCCAGTACTTC.

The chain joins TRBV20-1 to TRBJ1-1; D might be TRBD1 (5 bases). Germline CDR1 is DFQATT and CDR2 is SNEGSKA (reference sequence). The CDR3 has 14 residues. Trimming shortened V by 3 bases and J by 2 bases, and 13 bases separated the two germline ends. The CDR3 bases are TGCAGTGCTAGTGTGTTCCAGGGAAACACTGAAGCTTTCTTT. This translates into CSASVFQGNTEAFF.

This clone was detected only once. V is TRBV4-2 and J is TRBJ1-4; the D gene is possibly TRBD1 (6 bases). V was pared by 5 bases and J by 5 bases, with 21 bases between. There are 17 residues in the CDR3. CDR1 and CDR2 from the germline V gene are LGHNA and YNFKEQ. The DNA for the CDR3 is TGTGCCAGCAGCTTAATGAGTGAGGCAGGGACAAATGAAAAACTGTTTTTT. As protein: CASSLMSEAGTNEKLFF.

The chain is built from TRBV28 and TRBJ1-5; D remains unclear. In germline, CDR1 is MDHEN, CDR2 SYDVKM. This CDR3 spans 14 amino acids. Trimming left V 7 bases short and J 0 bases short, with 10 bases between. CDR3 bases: TGTGCCAGCAAGTGGGCGTATAGCAATCAGCCCCAGCATTTT. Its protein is CASKWAYSNQPQHF.

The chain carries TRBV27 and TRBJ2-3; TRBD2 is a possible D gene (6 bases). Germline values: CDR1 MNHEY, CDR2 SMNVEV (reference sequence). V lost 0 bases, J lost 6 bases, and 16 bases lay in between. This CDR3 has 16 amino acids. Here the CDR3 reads CASSLSGRLGGDTQYF. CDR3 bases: TGTGCCAGCAGTTTATCGGGGAGGTTAGGAGGTGATACGCAGTATTTT.

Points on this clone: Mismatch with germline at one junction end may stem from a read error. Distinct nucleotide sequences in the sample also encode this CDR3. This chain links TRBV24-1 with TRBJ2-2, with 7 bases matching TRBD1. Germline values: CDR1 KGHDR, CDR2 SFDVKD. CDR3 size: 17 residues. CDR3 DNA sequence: TGTGCCACCAGTGGTGGACCGGGACAGACGAACACCGGGGAGTTGTTTTTT. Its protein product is CATSGGPGQTNTGELFF.

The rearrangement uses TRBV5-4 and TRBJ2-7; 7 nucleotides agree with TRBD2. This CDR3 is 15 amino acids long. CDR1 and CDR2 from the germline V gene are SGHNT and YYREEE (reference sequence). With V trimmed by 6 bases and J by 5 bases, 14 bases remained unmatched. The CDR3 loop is CASIDGPSGTHEQYF. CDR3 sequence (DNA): TGTGCCAGCATTGACGGCCCTAGCGGAACCCACGAGCAGTACTTC. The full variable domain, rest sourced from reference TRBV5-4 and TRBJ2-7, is ETGVTQSPTHLIKTRGQQVTLRCSSQSGHNTVSWYQQALGQGPQFIFQYYREEENGRGNFPPRFSGLQFPNYSSELNVNALELDDSALYLCASIDGPSGTHEQYFGPGTRLTVT.

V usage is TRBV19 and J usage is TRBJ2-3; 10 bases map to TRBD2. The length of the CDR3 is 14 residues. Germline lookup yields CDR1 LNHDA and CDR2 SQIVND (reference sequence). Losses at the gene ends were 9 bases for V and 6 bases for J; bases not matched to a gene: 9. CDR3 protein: CASTGTSVFDTQYF. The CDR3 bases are TGTGCCAGCACGGGGACTAGCGTTTTCGATACGCAGTATTTT.

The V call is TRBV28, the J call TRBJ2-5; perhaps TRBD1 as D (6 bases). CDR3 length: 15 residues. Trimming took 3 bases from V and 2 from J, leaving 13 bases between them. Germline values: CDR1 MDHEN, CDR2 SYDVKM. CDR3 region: CASSFLGAGQETQYF. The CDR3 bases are TGTGCCAGCAGTTTTTTGGGGGCAGGGCAAGAGACCCAGTACTTC.

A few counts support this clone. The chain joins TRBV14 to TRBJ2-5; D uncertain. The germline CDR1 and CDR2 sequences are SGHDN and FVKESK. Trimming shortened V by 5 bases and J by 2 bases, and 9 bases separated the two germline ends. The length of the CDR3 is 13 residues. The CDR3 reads CASSFQLQETQYF. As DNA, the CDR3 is TGTGCCAGCAGCTTTCAGTTACAAGAGACCCAGTACTTC.

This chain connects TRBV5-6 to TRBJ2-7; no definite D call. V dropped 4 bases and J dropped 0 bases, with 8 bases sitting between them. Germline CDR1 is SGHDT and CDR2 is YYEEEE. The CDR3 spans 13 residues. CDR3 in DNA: TGTGCCAGCAGCCCAATTAGCTCCTACGAGCAGTACTTC. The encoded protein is CASSPISSYEQYF.